This TCR beta chain emerged from a study of T-cell memory formation after mild COVID-19. As for the study in general: TCR clusters were largely donor specific.

The study, taken as a whole, reports: Pre-infection memory showed some responding clones, and this suggested that cross-reactive memory joined.

This clonotype has more than one count but fewer than ten. Its antigen is undetermined. The V and J ends lost 5 bases and 1 base, in that order; junction bases with no gene match: 11. The CDR3 is 17 residues long. Germline V lookup: CDR1 SGHTA, CDR2 FQGNSA. MiXCR, applied by TCRdb to the 5' RACE reads, yields one record per CDR3 protein. The repertoire holds about 390,000 distinct CDR3 sequences, with 15% to 20% as singletons. This chain uses TRBV7-2 with TRBJ2-3; TRBD2 aligns across 8 bases. Sequencing input: PBMCs or a T cell subset sorted from them (not recorded which). The receptor was derived from a man aged 18-30 years who had mild COVID-19 (a few samples of this study predate the infection). Cell type and time point are not known. CDR3 coding DNA: TGTGCCAGCAGCCCGTTCGGAGGAGCGGGAGGCACAGATACGCAGTATTTT. Its protein product is CASSPFGGAGGTDTQYF. Variable domain in full (rest from reference TRBV7-2 and TRBJ2-3): GAGVSQSPSNKVTEKGKDVELRCDPISGHTALYWYRQSLGQGLEFLIYFQGNSAPDKSGLPSDRFSAERTGGSVSTLTIQRTQQEDSAVYLCASSPFGGAGGTDTQYFGPGTRLTVL.